The sequence of this T cell receptor (beta chain) was determined in a study of blood T cells in healthy people across ages. Looking at the study overall: Capture by template switching was about one barcoded beta molecule per two T cells. Study observations and caveats: Comparison with aged donors showed that long-lived donors had more naive CD4+ cells and higher diversity.

Details on this clonotype: Its specificity is not known.

Samples each had at least 5.5 micrograms of total RNA extracted. Primers used in a second PCR of about 7 to 12 cycles were a sample-barcoded 5' primer and a J-beta primer mix. Individual samples furnished no less than 2.5 million CDR3-containing paired-end reads apiece. TCRdb re-analysed the 5' RACE reads in MiXCR, keeping a single row per CDR3 protein. The sample records about 1.1 million distinct CDR3 sequences, 35% to 40% being singletons. V lost 5 bases, J lost 4 bases, and 16 bases lay in between. The CDR3 covers 15 residues. In germline, CDR1 is SGHDT, CDR2 YYEEEE. The genes are TRBV5-6 and TRBJ2-1; D is perhaps TRBD2 (6 bases). The sequence derives from a man between 18 and 35 years old in good health. The source material was blood. The chain's CDR3 is CASRPPPGLYNEQFF. The CDR3 DNA reads as TGTGCCAGCAGGCCACCTCCGGGACTGTACAATGAGCAGTTCTTC.